The 23 T cell receptor beta chains in this list originate from one sample, sequenced in a study of HIV-infected patients and healthy controls. cDNA was made from around 0.5 ug RNA using alpha and beta constant primers. Alpha and beta chain libraries were made separately by chain-specific third strand synthesis with multiplexing indices. TCRdb fed the 5' RACE reads into MiXCR, producing one record per CDR3 protein. The sample lists 15,000 to 20,000 distinct CDR3 sequences; roughly 8.9% were seen once. No cell fractionation was done, so the repertoire covers all unsorted peripheral blood T cells. Input material: blood. These receptors all stem from an adult in good health.

This clonotype was recorded many times. The chain carries TRBV7-9 and TRBJ2-7, with 10 bases aligning to TRBD2. CDR1 and CDR2 from the germline V gene are SEHNR and FQNEAQ (reference sequence). V shed 5 bases and J 3 bases; nucleotides not matched to a gene: 13. The CDR3 covers 17 residues. The CDR3 nucleotides read TGTGCCAGCAGCGAAGGTCCGACAGCTAGCGGGAGCTACGAGCAGTACTTC. As protein: CASSEGPTASGSYEQYF.

At least ten counts were recorded for this clonotype. This sequence joins TRBV7-2 and TRBJ2-7; D perhaps matches TRBD2 (6 bases). The CDR3 contains 16 residues. CDR1 is SGHTA, CDR2 FQGNSA, per germline. V was trimmed by 5 bases and J by 7 bases, leaving 24 bases between them. The CDR3 DNA sequence: TGTGCCAGCAGCGCCCCCCCCGGCGGGGACCCTTTTGAGCAGTACTTC. Its protein is CASSAPPGGDPFEQYF. Full variable domain (outside the CDR3, taken from reference TRBV7-2 and TRBJ2-7): GAGVSQSPSNKVTEKGKDVELRCDPISGHTALYWYRQSLGQGLEFLIYFQGNSAPDKSGLPSDRFSAERTGGSVSTLTIQRTQQEDSAVYLCASSAPPGGDPFEQYFGPGTRLTVT.

The genes are TRBV30 and TRBJ2-1, with 10 nucleotides matching TRBD2. Germline values: CDR1 GTSNPN, CDR2 SVGIG (reference sequence). This CDR3 is built from 12 residues. V lost 2 bases, J lost 16 bases, and 8 bases stayed unmatched. The CDR3 DNA reads as TGTGCCTGGAGTAAGTCTAGCGGGGGCGACTTCTTC. This codes for CAWSKSSGGDFF.

This clonotype was seen at least ten times. This chain connects TRBV20-1 to TRBJ2-1; 11 bases fit TRBD2. Trimming removed 0 bases from V and 4 bases from J; junction bases left unmatched: 5. Germline V lookup: CDR1 DFQATT, CDR2 SNEGSKA (reference sequence). The CDR3 contains 16 residues. Here the CDR3 DNA reads TGCAGTGCTAGAGAAGACGGGACTAGCGGATACAATGAGCAGTTCTTC. Its translation: CSAREDGTSGYNEQFF.

J is TRBJ2-7 and V is TRBV5-8, with D perhaps TRBD2 (6 bases). Trimming stripped 0 bases from V and 2 bases from J, with 15 bases between. CDR1 SGHTS and CDR2 YDEGEE come from the germline V gene. The CDR3 is 16 amino acids. CDR3 DNA: TGTGCCAGCAGCTTGGCCGGTGGTCGGGGGACCTACGAGCAGTACTTC. As protein: CASSLAGGRGTYEQYF.

This sequence joins TRBV5-1 and TRBJ2-1; TRBD1 agrees at 8 bases. The germline V gene encodes CDR1 SGHRS and CDR2 YFSETQ. The V gene end was trimmed by 2 bases and the J gene end by 6 bases; junction bases not matched to a gene: 7. This CDR3 is built from 15 residues. The CDR3 bases are TGCGCCAGCAGCTTTGGGACAGGTTTTTCCAATGAGCAGTTCTTC. Its translation is CASSFGTGFSNEQFF.

This clonotype showed up many times. The genes are TRBV6-1 and TRBJ2-6; D not resolved. The CDR3 consists of 15 residues. The V end lost 3 bases, the J end lost 2 bases, and 8 bases lay between the germline ends. Germline V gene data show CDR1 as MNHNS and CDR2 as SASEGT. In DNA form, the CDR3 reads TGTGCCAGCAGTGACGGAGAAACTGGGGCCAACGTCCTGACTTTC. This sequence encodes CASSDGETGANVLTF.

This clonotype came up many times. The rearrangement joins TRBV2 to TRBJ1-5; no definite D call. The germline V and J ends were trimmed by 8 bases and 4 bases, with 15 bases remaining between them. From germline, CDR1 is SNHLY and CDR2 FYNNEI. The CDR3 has 14 residues. DNA of the CDR3: TGTGCCAGCCGTAAGGAACATACTAATCAGCCCCAGCATTTT. Its translation: CASRKEHTNQPQHF.

This clonotype is medium-sized within its sample. The rearrangement joins TRBV3-1 to TRBJ1-2, with 7 nucleotides matching TRBD1. The V gene end was trimmed by 0 bases and the J gene end by 8 bases; junction bases not matched to a gene: 6. Germline V gene sequence: CDR1 LGHDT, CDR2 YNNKEL (reference sequence). The CDR3 is 14 residues long. This CDR3 reads CASSQEMRGRGYTF. CDR3 coding DNA: TGTGCCAGCAGCCAAGAGATGAGGGGGCGAGGCTACACCTTC.

Only a few counts were recorded for this clonotype. This chain joins TRBV28 and TRBJ1-1; D is perhaps TRBD1 (5 bases). The V gene lost 7 bases and the J gene lost 0 bases, with 9 bases spanning the gap. Germline lookup yields CDR1 MDHEN and CDR2 SYDVKM. The CDR3 runs to 13 residues. Here the CDR3 reads CASIRQLNTEAFF. The CDR3 DNA sequence: TGTGCCAGCATCCGACAGTTGAACACTGAAGCTTTCTTT.

CDR3 in amino acids: CASSQGLNQPQHF. CDR3 sequence (DNA): TGTGCCAGTAGCCAGGGGCTGAATCAGCCCCAGCATTTT. The chain has TRBV19 and TRBJ1-5; D might be TRBD1 (6 bases). The CDR3 runs to 13 residues. Per the germline V gene, CDR1 is LNHDA and CDR2 is SQIVND (reference sequence). V shed 6 bases and J shed 4 bases, with 10 bases lying between them.

This clonotype was seen many times. In nucleotides, the CDR3 is TGTGCCAGCAGCCTAAACAGGGGTTCTGGAAACACCATATATTTT. Its translation is CASSLNRGSGNTIYF. The chain couples TRBV27 to TRBJ1-3; TRBD1 matches at 7 bases. This CDR3 is built from 15 residues. Per the germline V gene, CDR1 is MNHEY and CDR2 is SMNVEV (reference sequence). J was trimmed by 1 base and V by 6 bases; bases with no gene match: 6.

This clonotype was seen ten or more times. The chain combines TRBV18 with TRBJ2-4; D is uncertain. V was cut by 5 bases and J by 6 bases, with 11 bases left in between. This CDR3 region has 13 residues. Germline-derived CDR1 and CDR2 are KGHSH and LQKENI. The CDR3, as DNA: TGTGCCAGCTCATATCGGAAGGGAAACATTCAGTACTTC. It encodes CASSYRKGNIQYF. The variable domain in full, completed from reference TRBV18 and TRBJ2-4, reads NAGVMQNPRHLVRRRGQEARLRCSPMKGHSHVYWYRQLPEEGLKFMVYLQKENIIDESGMPKERFSAEFPKEGPSILRIQQVVRGDSAAYFCASSYRKGNIQYFGAGTRLSVL.

CDR3 region: CASSRDPSYGYTF. DNA for the CDR3: TGTGCCAGCAGTCGGGACCCCTCCTATGGCTACACCTTC. The rearrangement uses TRBV3-1 and TRBJ1-2, with D maybe TRBD1 (5 bases). V was cut by 6 bases and J by 4 bases, with 12 bases left in between. This CDR3 is built from 13 residues. In germline, CDR1 is LGHDT, CDR2 YNNKEL (reference sequence).

By share of the sample, this clonotype is medium-sized. The chain joins TRBV12-3 or TRBV12-4 to TRBJ2-1; 8 bases align to TRBD2. The V and J ends lost 9 bases and 0 bases, in that order; junction bases with no gene match: 19. The length of the CDR3 is 19 residues. The CDR3 DNA reads TGTGCCAGTACGACCGGGACCCAAAGCGGGAGTAGCTCCTACAATGAGCAGTTCTTC. Translation gives CASTTGTQSGSSSYNEQFF.

This chain connects TRBV6-2 or TRBV6-3 to TRBJ2-2; D uncertain. Germline CDR1 reads MNHEY; CDR2 reads SVGEGT. The CDR3 has 14 amino acids. Trimming took 4 bases from V and 3 from J, leaving 9 bases between them. CDR3 sequence: CASSLVRDTGELFF. The CDR3 region has the DNA TGTGCCAGCAGTTTGGTACGGGACACCGGGGAGCTGTTTTTT.

This clonotype has at least ten counts. V and J are TRBV28 and TRBJ1-1, with D possibly matching TRBD1 (6 bases). Germline CDR1 MDHEN, CDR2 SYDVKM. The CDR3 is 15 amino acids. The V and J ends lost 5 bases and 4 bases respectively, with 17 bases between them. The CDR3 DNA follows: TGTGCCAGCAGTGGAACCGGGGGCCTGGCCACTGAAGCTTTCTTT. Encoded protein: CASSGTGGLATEAFF.

This clonotype turned up a few times. The chain joins TRBV20-1 to TRBJ2-4; 13 bases match TRBD2. J gave up 0 bases and V 4 bases, and 6 bases lay outside the gene matches. The germline CDR1 and CDR2 sequences are DFQATT and SNEGSKA (reference sequence). The CDR3 covers 17 residues. The CDR3 sequence: CSAIPGLAGIAKNIQYF. Here the CDR3 DNA reads TGCAGTGCTATTCCGGGACTAGCGGGAATAGCCAAAAACATTCAGTACTTC.

This clonotype was seen many times. The chain joins TRBV27 to TRBJ1-2, with D unresolved. The CDR3 has 13 amino acids. Germline V gene lookup returns CDR1 MNHEY and CDR2 SMNVEV (reference sequence). Between the trimmed V and J ends, which lost 3 bases and 2 bases, there was a span of 7 bases. CDR3 coding DNA: TGTGCCAGCAGTTTTGCGGGCAACTATGGCTACACCTTC. Translating it yields CASSFAGNYGYTF.

This clonotype was seen more than once but under ten times. The chain carries TRBV6-1 and TRBJ2-2; the match to TRBD2 covers 10 bases. This CDR3 comprises 17 residues. The trim removed 2 bases at V and 5 bases at J, leaving 8 bases unmatched. Germline V CDR1 and CDR2: MNHNS, SASEGT. The CDR3 DNA reads TGTGCCAGCAGTGAATCGAGGACTAGCGGCAATACCGGGGAGCTGTTTTTT. This sequence encodes CASSESRTSGNTGELFF.

In its sample, this clonotype was seen many times. The chain carries TRBV29-1 and TRBJ1-1; a possible D gene is TRBD1 (6 bases). Trimming took off 7 bases at V and 5 bases at J, with 14 bases between the two ends. The CDR3 length is 12 residues. Germline V gives CDR1 SQVTM, CDR2 ANQGSEA. DNA for the CDR3: TGCAGCGCATTAGGGGGTGCTACTGAAGCTTTCTTT. Translated, it gives CSALGGATEAFF. Based on the CDR3 plus reference TRBV29-1 and TRBJ1-1, the full variable domain is SAVISQKPSRDICQRGTSLTIQCQVDSQVTMMFWYRQQPGQSLTLIATANQGSEATYESGFVIDKFPISRPNLTFSTLTVSNMSPEDSSIYLCSALGGATEAFFGQGTRLTVV.

This clonotype was observed many times. The chain has TRBV20-1 and TRBJ1-4; maybe TRBD1 (5 bases). The CDR3 consists of 15 residues. V shed 2 bases and J shed 4 bases, with 14 bases lying between them. Germline values: CDR1 DFQATT, CDR2 SNEGSKA (reference sequence). CDR3 DNA: TGCAGTGCTAGACCCCCGACAGATAATAATGAAAAACTGTTTTTT. It is translated as CSARPPTDNNEKLFF.

This clonotype was picked up one time. This may come from a read error, since a much larger clone is one base off. The V call is TRBV19, the J call TRBJ2-7; no reliable D call. This CDR3 region has 12 residues. Trimming took off 7 bases at V and 2 bases at J, with 9 bases between the two ends. The germline V gene encodes CDR1 LNHDA and CDR2 SQIVND (reference sequence). The CDR3 loop reads CASTGTTYEQYF. The DNA of the CDR3 is TGTGCCAGTACTGGCACCACCTACGAGCAGTACTTC. Supplemented by reference TRBV19 and TRBJ2-7, the full variable domain reads DGGITQSPKYLFRKEGQNVTLSCEQNLNHDAMYWYRQDPGQGLRLIYYSQIVNDFQKGDIAEGYSVSREKKESFPLTVTSAQKNPTAFYLCASTGTTYEQYFGPGTRLTVT.